The rows below give T cell receptor beta chains drawn from one sample of a study of blood T cell repertoires in COVID-19. Repertoires were generated with immunoSEQ multiplex PCR, while TCRdb's copy carries only in-frame clones and drops some. The sample lists around 260,000 clones, around 84% occurring once. The sequenced sample consisted of PBMCs or T cells enriched from blood (not recorded which). These receptors all stem from a man in his thirties or forties with acute COVID-19. Each CDR3 is given with its conserved first and last residue. D genes are given only for firm matches. Size values are once, few and many counts, or a class for expanded clones, and some rows have none.

j_gene,d_gene,abundance,v_gene,CDR3nt,CDR3aa
TRBJ1-1,-,many,TRBV6-5,TGTGCCAGCAGCTTTAGTAGCAACACTGAAGCTTTCTTT,CASSFSSNTEAFF
TRBJ2-2,-,-,TRBV29-1,TGCAGCGTTGCCCCTACGGGCACCGGGGAGCTGTTTTTT,CSVAPTGTGELFF
TRBJ1-5,-,once,TRBV5-6,TGTGCCAGCAGCTTGGGACAGGTCAATCAGCCCCAGCATTTT,CASSLGQVNQPQHF
TRBJ2-3,TRBD2,-,TRBV28,TGTGCCAGCAGTTTATTTACTAGCGGGGGGGCCAGGGATACGCAGTATTTT,CASSLFTSGGARDTQYF
TRBJ1-6,TRBD1,-,TRBV4-2,TGTGCCAGCAGCCAAGGACAGGGTACAGGTTCACCCCTCCACTTT,CASSQGQGTGSPLHF
TRBJ2-6,TRBD2,once,TRBV5-1,TGTGCCAGCAGGAGAAGCGGGGGATACTCTGGGGCCAACGTCCTGACTTTC,CASRRSGGYSGANVLTF
TRBJ1-4,-,-,TRBV9,TGTGCCAGCAGCCCCCAGGGAAGTAATGAAAAACTGTTTTTT,CASSPQGSNEKLFF
TRBJ1-6,-,-,TRBV7-2,TGTGCCAGCAGCCCTACGGGACGGGAGAATTCACCCCTCCACTTT,CASSPTGRENSPLHF
TRBJ2-1,TRBD1,-,TRBV29-1,TGCAGCGTCCTTAGGGGACAGTACAATGAGCAGTTCTTC,CSVLRGQYNEQFF
TRBJ1-1,TRBD1,-,TRBV19,TGTGCCAGTAAGATACAGGGGGCGCAGGACACTGAAGCTTTCTTT,CASKIQGAQDTEAFF
TRBJ1-6,TRBD1,-,TRBV19,TGTGCCAGTAGCGTAGACAGGGCGAGAAATTCACCCCTCCACTTT,CASSVDRARNSPLHF
TRBJ2-5,TRBD1,-,TRBV28,TGTGCCAGCAGTTGGCCGGGGACAGAAACTCAAGAGACCCAGTACTTC,CASSWPGTETQETQYF
TRBJ1-2,TRBD1,-,TRBV5-6,TGTGCCAGCAGCTTGGGACAGGGGAGCTATGGCTACACCTTC,CASSLGQGSYGYTF
TRBJ1-2,-,-,TRBV28,TGTGCCAGCAGTTTTTTAGACTATGGCTACACCTTC,CASSFLDYGYTF
TRBJ1-6,-,-,TRBV11-3,TGTGCCAGCAGCCGCGGGGATGGATCACCCCTCCACTTT,CASSRGDGSPLHF
TRBJ1-1,-,-,TRBV14,TGTGCCAGCAGCCCGGTCATCGTGAACACTGAAGCTTTCTTT,CASSPVIVNTEAFF
TRBJ2-6,-,-,TRBV19,TGTGCCAGTAGTATTATAAACAGGGACGGGGCCAACGTCCTGACTTTC,CASSIINRDGANVLTF
TRBJ2-5,-,-,TRBV20-1,TGCAGTGCTAGAGTAATAGAGACCCAGTACTTC,CSARVIETQYF
TRBJ1-1,-,few,TRBV12-3/TRBV12-4,TGTGCCAGCAGCCCCGGGAACGGTGAAGCTTTCTTT,CASSPGNGEAFF
TRBJ2-2,-,few,TRBV9,TGTGCCAGCAGCGTAGGTCCAGCGGCGAACACCGGGGAGCTGTTTTTT,CASSVGPAANTGELFF